This T cell receptor (beta chain) was sequenced for a study of cytomegalovirus exposure and HLA in healthy donors. About the research overall: An earlier analysis found 110 million or so unique TCR beta sequences from about 179 million T cells. Points from the study as a whole: It was shown in a later analysis that HLA-associated TCR beta chains were more clonally expanded than other, equally common chains. Later analysis identified about 17,000 TCR beta sequences associated with HLA alleles, using a false discovery rate threshold of 0.05.

Samples came from healthy bone marrow donors. The length of the CDR3 is 14 residues. CDR1 SGDLS and CDR2 YYNGEE come from the germline V gene. With 3 bases removed from V and 0 bases from J, the gap between germline ends came to 7 bases. For this clone: Antigen unknown.

PCR was performed using 60 Vbeta and 13 Jbeta primers. Using immunoSEQ multiplex PCR, the repertoire was profiled, and TCRdb retains in-frame clones only, with some absent. The sample records more than 150,000 clones, approximately 84% being singletons. V and J are TRBV9 and TRBJ1-3; tentatively, D is TRBD1 (5 bases). What was sequenced was PBMCs. The TCR comes from a man aged 45 to 65 in good health and CMV-seronegative. This chain's CDR3 is CASSATVSGNTIYF. CDR3 DNA sequence: TGTGCCAGCAGCGCGACAGTCTCTGGAAACACCATATATTTT.